A selection of T cell receptor beta chains follows, all from one sample in a study of blood T cell repertoires in COVID-19. TCRdb's copy holds only in-frame clones and misses some; the assay was immunoSEQ multiplex PCR. This sample yields 300,000 or so clones, of which 86% are seen a single time; 8% to 13% belongs to the top ten. The sample comprised PBMCs or T cells enriched from blood (not recorded which). The receptors originated from a woman under 30 who had recovered from COVID-19. Both conserved end residues are part of each CDR3. The D gene is left open where the match is weak. Clone size is given for some rows only: seen once, a few or many times, or a class if the clone is expanded.

V	length	size	J	D	CDR3	DNA
TRBV30	14	-	TRBJ2-5	-	CAWSPGEFSKTQYF	TGTGCCTGGAGTCCAGGGGAGTTTTCGAAGACCCAGTACTTC
TRBV5-6	14	-	TRBJ2-1	TRBD1	CASSLHRGWNEQFF	TGTGCCAGCAGCTTACACAGGGGGTGGAATGAGCAGTTCTTC
TRBV10-3	13	-	TRBJ1-1	TRBD1	CATRTGLNTEAFF	TGTGCCACCCGGACAGGGCTAAACACTGAAGCTTTCTTT
TRBV2	16	-	TRBJ2-5	TRBD2	CASSPGLAGVSETQYF	TGTGCCAGCAGCCCGGGACTAGCGGGAGTGTCAGAGACCCAGTACTTC
TRBV19	14	-	TRBJ2-1	TRBD2	CATPSGREYNEQFF	TGTGCCACTCCGAGTGGGAGGGAGTACAATGAGCAGTTCTTC
TRBV19	13	-	TRBJ1-1	-	CASSTQTQGDAFF	TGTGCCAGTAGTACCCAAACTCAGGGTGATGCTTTCTTT
TRBV7-8	12	once	TRBJ2-5	-	CASSLMAETQYF	TGTGCCAGCAGCCTAATGGCAGAGACCCAGTACTTC
TRBV9	15	-	TRBJ2-1	TRBD2	CASSVGDRTSDEQFF	TGTGCCAGCAGCGTAGGGGATCGGACTAGCGATGAGCAGTTCTTC
TRBV9	15	-	TRBJ1-1	TRBD1	CASSVGDRLNTEAFF	TGTGCCAGCAGCGTAGGGGACAGGTTGAACACTGAAGCTTTCTTT
TRBV4-1	16	-	TRBJ1-3	-	CASSQPTGSSGNTIYF	TGCGCCAGCAGCCAACCGACAGGATCTTCTGGAAACACCATATATTTT
TRBV5-1	15	-	TRBJ2-5	-	CASSLQKTGQETQYF	TGCGCCAGCAGCTTGCAAAAAACGGGCCAAGAGACCCAGTACTTC
TRBV27	15	few	TRBJ1-3	TRBD1	CASSIRQGSGNTIYF	TGTGCCAGCAGTATCAGACAGGGTTCTGGAAACACCATATATTTT
TRBV18	15	-	TRBJ2-2	TRBD1	CASSPRTGDTGELFF	TGTGCCAGCTCACCACGGACAGGGGACACCGGGGAGCTGTTTTTT
TRBV28	14	-	TRBJ2-7	-	CASRFEESSYEQYF	TGTGCCAGCCGGTTTGAGGAAAGCTCCTACGAGCAGTACTTC
TRBV14	13	-	TRBJ1-1	-	CASSQVLLTEAFF	TGTGCCAGCAGCCAAGTCCTTTTGACTGAAGCTTTCTTT
TRBV2	15	-	TRBJ1-1	-	CASSEALTLNTEAFF	TGTGCCAGCAGTGAAGCGCTAACCCTGAACACTGAAGCTTTCTTT
TRBV27	14	once	TRBJ1-4	TRBD1	CASSWTGGIEKLFF	TGTGCCAGCAGCTGGACAGGGGGCATTGAAAAACTGTTTTTT
TRBV19	15	-	TRBJ2-4	-	CASSIGLLAKNIQYF	TGTGCCAGTAGCATCGGACTTTTAGCCAAAAACATTCAGTACTTC
TRBV12-5	16	few	TRBJ2-1	TRBD1	CASGLGGTGAYNEQFF	TGTGCTAGTGGTTTGGGCGGGACAGGGGCCTACAATGAGCAGTTCTTC
TRBV30	15	few	TRBJ1-6	TRBD1	CAWSPDWTGYSPLHF	TGTGCCTGGAGTCCTGACTGGACAGGGTATTCACCCCTCCACTTT
TRBV5-4	13	-	TRBJ1-2	-	CASSLDSLGGYTF	TGTGCCAGCAGCCTTGACAGCCTTGGGGGCTACACCTTC
TRBV24-1	17	-	TRBJ2-1	TRBD1	CATSDLGPGQGYNEQFF	TGTGCCACCAGTGATTTGGGACCGGGACAGGGGTACAATGAGCAGTTCTTC
TRBV30	14	-	TRBJ1-5	-	CAWSSGFENQPQHF	TGTGCCTGGAGTTCAGGGTTTGAGAATCAGCCCCAGCATTTT
TRBV2	14	-	TRBJ1-2	-	CASSDRVGAYGYTF	TGTGCCAGCAGTGACAGGGTGGGGGCCTATGGCTACACCTTC
TRBV29-1	12	-	TRBJ1-1	-	CSHRSGVAEAFF	TGCAGCCATAGATCAGGGGTCGCCGAAGCTTTCTTT
TRBV9	20	-	TRBJ2-3	TRBD2	CASSVYSPPGLAGDTDTQYF	TGTGCCAGCAGCGTCTATAGTCCCCCCGGGCTAGCGGGGGACACAGATACGCAGTATTTT
TRBV9	16	-	TRBJ1-1	TRBD1	CASSVEQGGMNTEAFF	TGTGCCAGCAGCGTAGAACAGGGGGGCATGAACACTGAAGCTTTCTTT
TRBV19	16	-	TRBJ2-5	TRBD2	CASSIGFSAGVETQYF	TGTGCCAGTAGTATAGGGTTCTCCGCGGGAGTGGAGACCCAGTACTTC
TRBV27	14	-	TRBJ2-7	-	CASSKTVPVYEQYF	TGTGCCAGCAGCAAGACAGTTCCCGTCTACGAGCAGTACTTC
TRBV5-1	15	-	TRBJ1-2	-	CASSLAGNSDYGYTF	TGCGCCAGCAGCTTGGCCGGGAACAGTGACTATGGCTACACCTTC
TRBV9	17	-	TRBJ1-6	TRBD1	CASSGTGTGGNHSPLHF	TGTGCCAGCAGCGGAACCGGGACAGGGGGAAATCATTCACCCCTCCACTTT
TRBV10-3	15	-	TRBJ1-2	TRBD1	CAISELGRGNYGYTF	TGTGCCATCAGTGAGTTGGGCAGGGGGAACTATGGCTACACCTTC
TRBV2	14	-	TRBJ2-2	TRBD2	CASSPGGDTGELFF	TGTGCCAGCAGCCCTGGGGGGGACACCGGGGAGCTGTTTTTT
TRBV2	15	few	TRBJ1-1	-	CASSERGGGNTEAFF	TGTGCCAGCAGTGAAAGGGGGGGAGGGAACACTGAAGCTTTCTTT
TRBV5-8	12	-	TRBJ2-5	-	CASSFGQGAMYF	-
TRBV7-9	13	-	TRBJ2-7	TRBD1	CASSRGQVHEQYF	TGTGCCAGCAGCCGGGGACAGGTCCACGAGCAGTACTTC
TRBV5-4	14	-	TRBJ2-2	TRBD1	CASSRDRETGELFF	TGTGCCAGCAGCCGGGACAGGGAAACCGGGGAGCTGTTTTTT
TRBV27	12	-	TRBJ2-7	-	CASRGVPYEQYF	TGTGCCAGCAGGGGAGTCCCCTACGAGCAGTACTTC
TRBV5-6	15	-	TRBJ2-7	-	CASSLVLDRIYEQYF	TGTGCCAGCAGCTTGGTACTCGACAGAATCTACGAGCAGTACTTC
TRBV4-2	15	few	TRBJ2-6	-	CASSQVQTGANVLTF	TGTGCCAGCAGCCAAGTACAAACTGGGGCCAACGTCCTGACTTTC
TRBV28	16	-	TRBJ2-5	TRBD1	CASSLPRDRGVETQYF	TGTGCCAGCAGCCTGCCCCGGGACAGGGGGGTAGAGACCCAGTACTTC
TRBV7-8	14	-	TRBJ2-1	TRBD1	CASSSLDRANEQFF	TGTGCCAGCAGCTCTCTGGACAGGGCGAATGAGCAGTTCTTC
TRBV5-5	13	-	TRBJ2-1	TRBD1	CASYRTGPNEQFF	TGTGCCAGCTATCGGACAGGGCCCAATGAGCAGTTCTTC
TRBV4-1	14	-	TRBJ2-5	-	CASSQVGGEETQYF	TGCGCCAGCAGCCAAGTCGGCGGCGAAGAGACCCAGTACTTC
TRBV6-5	15	-	TRBJ2-7	-	CASSPMTGLPYEQYF	TGTGCCAGCAGCCCCATGACGGGACTTCCCTACGAGCAGTACTTC
TRBV12-5	13	-	TRBJ2-1	-	CASGEPVLNEQFF	TGTGCTAGTGGTGAACCAGTCCTCAATGAGCAGTTCTTC
TRBV28	14	-	TRBJ2-1	TRBD2	CATRTSGIYNEQFF	TGTGCCACGAGGACTAGCGGTATCTACAATGAGCAGTTCTTC
TRBV10-3	13	-	TRBJ2-7	TRBD1	CAIRDRVDYEQYF	TGTGCCATCAGGGACAGGGTGGACTACGAGCAGTACTTC
TRBV2	14	-	TRBJ1-4	TRBD1	CASRSGTGNEKLFF	TGTGCCAGCAGGTCCGGGACAGGGAATGAAAAACTGTTTTTT
TRBV10-3	17	few	TRBJ1-2	TRBD1	CAISESRGTGANYGYTF	TGTGCCATCAGTGAGTCGAGGGGGACAGGGGCTAACTATGGCTACACCTTC
TRBV5-1	14	-	TRBJ1-1	TRBD1	CASSSGTGGTEAFF	TGCGCCAGCAGCAGCGGGACAGGGGGCACTGAAGCTTTCTTT
TRBV15	16	-	TRBJ2-6	-	CATSPGAEQGANVLTF	TGTGCCACCAGCCCAGGGGCGGAGCAAGGGGCCAACGTCCTGACTTTC
TRBV28	15	-	TRBJ2-1	-	CASSFNPGPYNEQFF	TGTGCCAGCAGTTTTAATCCCGGTCCCTACAATGAGCAGTTCTTC
TRBV11-2	15	-	TRBJ2-7	-	CASSLVTGDSYEQYF	TGTGCCAGCAGCTTAGTTACGGGGGATTCCTACGAGCAGTACTTC
TRBV6-1	16	-	TRBJ2-1	TRBD2	CASSESPEAGGNEQFF	TGTGCCAGCAGTGAAAGCCCCGAAGCGGGAGGCAATGAGCAGTTCTTC
TRBV29-1	14	-	TRBJ2-7	-	CSVVWTLETYEQYF	TGCAGCGTTGTATGGACATTGGAAACCTACGAGCAGTACTTC
TRBV5-1	13	-	TRBJ1-1	-	CASSFPSGAEAFF	TGCGCCAGCAGCTTCCCATCAGGGGCTGAAGCTTTCTTT
TRBV12-2	14	-	TRBJ2-3	-	CASRSCGGTDTQYF	TGTGCAAGTCGCTCTTGCGGGGGCACAGATACGCAGTATTTT
TRBV29-1	13	-	TRBJ1-2	-	CSVPRGGAYGYTF	TGCAGCGTTCCAAGGGGGGGGGCCTATGGCTACACCTTC
TRBV27	12	once	TRBJ2-7	TRBD2	CASSPTGGEQYF	TGTGCCAGCAGTCCCACGGGGGGTGAGCAGTACTTC